The entry that follows covers one T cell receptor beta chain sequence. Its antigen remains unknown. The data originate from a study of neoadjuvant nivolumab and ipilimumab in lung cancer. Study findings and constraints: From pretherapy to surgery, tumor richness and clonality rose with dual therapy.

Using immunoSEQ multiplex PCR, the repertoire was profiled, and TCRdb retains in-frame clones only, with some absent. The table lists over 25,000 clones, 83% of them singletons. The CDR3 has 11 amino acids. Trimming pared 6 bases from V and 8 bases from J, leaving 10 bases between. Germline V gene lookup returns CDR1 SQVTM and CDR2 ANQGSEA. The sequenced sample was tumor tissue, obtained after neoadjuvant nivolumab, alone or with ipilimumab, at or shortly before surgery. The chain has TRBV29-1 and TRBJ1-4; D is uncertain. The receptor was isolated from an adult with non-small cell lung cancer. The CDR3 coding sequence is TGCAGCGTAGACTACCAGGAAAAACTGTTTTTT. It encodes CSVDYQEKLFF.